These T cell receptor beta chains were read from a single sample in a study of T cells in narcolepsy. Measured with immunoSEQ multiplex PCR; TCRdb has only the in-frame clones, and not every one. Among roughly 30,000 clones listed, about 77% were seen once. Material for sequencing was CD45RA- memory CD4+ T cells from PBMCs. Receptors originate from a human donor with narcolepsy. Each CDR3 is given with its conserved first and last residue. The D gene is left open where the match is weak. Some rows have no size entry. The others give once, few or many, or a class for an expanded clone.

>13|TRBV29-1|.|TRBD1|TRBJ1-2
CSVEMGQYNGYTF
TGCAGCGTGGAGATGGGACAGTACAATGGCTACACCTTC
>13|TRBV7-7|few|.|TRBJ1-1
CASSFAQGTEAFF
TGTGCCAGCAGCTTCGCACAGGGAACTGAAGCTTTCTTT
>16|TRBV7-8|.|.|TRBJ1-1
CASSSGYGRMNTEAFF
TGTGCCAGCAGCTCGGGGTATGGGCGGATGAACACTGAAGCTTTCTTT
>17|TRBV28|.|.|TRBJ1-5
CASSPSVLGGGNQPQHF
TGTGCCAGCAGTCCATCCGTACTTGGGGGCGGCAATCAGCCCCAGCATTTT
>14|TRBV6-6|few|.|TRBJ2-1
CASSYSQGSNEQFF
TGTGCCAGCAGTTACAGTCAGGGGTCCAATGAGCAGTTCTTC
>18|TRBV5-6|medium-sized|.|TRBJ1-5
CASRYRDGGIWVDQPQHF
TGTGCCAGCAGATACCGGGACGGCGGCATTTGGGTCGATCAGCCCCAGCATTTT
>16|TRBV19|.|.|TRBJ1-6
CASSSTGTGLNSPLHF
TGTGCCAGTAGTAGTACCGGGACGGGATTAAATTCACCCCTCCACTTT
>13|TRBV6-5|.|.|TRBJ2-3
CASSYPGQNTQYF
TGTGCCAGCAGTTACCCCGGACAGAATACGCAGTATTTT
>15|TRBV5-6|few|.|TRBJ1-1
CASSPSLLRNTEAFF
TGTGCCAGCAGCCCAAGCCTACTACGGAACACTGAAGCTTTCTTT
>15|TRBV30|.|TRBD1|TRBJ1-5
CAWSALTGSNQPQHF
TGTGCCTGGAGTGCCTTGACAGGGTCTAATCAGCCCCAGCATTTT
>16|TRBV11-3|few|TRBD1|TRBJ1-3
CASSTGGTASGNTIYF
TGTGCCAGCAGCACCGGGGGGACAGCCTCTGGAAACACCATATATTTT
>15|TRBV7-3|.|.|TRBJ2-3
CASSFLPAGADTQYF
TGTGCCAGCAGCTTTTTGCCCGCCGGGGCAGATACGCAGTATTTT
>16|TRBV11-1|.|.|TRBJ1-1
CASSRNTLRLNTEAFF
TGTGCCAGCAGCCGTAATACTCTCCGCCTGAACACTGAAGCTTTCTTT
>15|TRBV2|.|TRBD2|TRBJ2-5
CASRWTSGAQETQYF
TGTGCCAGCAGGTGGACTAGCGGGGCTCAAGAGACCCAGTACTTC
>12|TRBV27|.|.|TRBJ2-1
CASSALGFEQFF
TGTGCCAGCAGTGCGTTGGGTTTTGAGCAGTTCTTC
>12|TRBV7-9|few|.|TRBJ1-2
CASSFLEGGYTF
TGTGCCAGCAGCTTCCTAGAGGGGGGCTACACCTTC
>13|TRBV7-2|.|TRBD2|TRBJ2-7
CASSLLAGNEQYF
TGTGCCAGCAGCTTACTAGCGGGCAACGAGCAGTACTTC
>18|TRBV7-6|few|.|TRBJ2-1
CASSLVSGVGSSYNEQFF
TGTGCCAGCAGCTTAGTTTCTGGGGTTGGAAGCTCCTACAATGAGCAGTTCTTC
>13|TRBV4-1|.|TRBD1|TRBJ1-2
CASSPSGQGANTF
TGCGCCAGCAGCCCATCAGGGCAGGGGGCGAACACCTTC
>15|TRBV5-1|few|TRBD1|TRBJ1-1
CASSPRTGGGTEAFF
TGCGCCAGCAGCCCTCGAACAGGGGGAGGCACTGAAGCTTTCTTT
>12|TRBV19|.|.|TRBJ2-7
CASSPGIYEQYF
TGTGCCAGTTCCCCGGGAATCTACGAGCAGTACTTC
>17|TRBV11-3|.|TRBD2|TRBJ2-3
CASSRSGSRIVTDTQYF
TGTGCCAGCAGCCGAAGCGGGAGCCGCATTGTTACAGATACGCAGTATTTT
>14|TRBV19|.|.|TRBJ2-3
CASSGPGGTDTQYF
TGTGCCAGTAGTGGACCCGGGGGCACAGATACGCAGTATTTT
>20|TRBV27|.|TRBD1|TRBJ1-4
CASASAPGTGGLGANEKLFF
TGTGCCAGCGCTTCCGCTCCCGGGACAGGGGGCCTGGGTGCTAATGAAAAACTGTTTTTT
>14|TRBV19|.|TRBD1|TRBJ2-7
CASGRQGAIYEQYF
TGTGCCAGTGGAAGACAGGGGGCAATCTACGAGCAGTACTTC
>17|TRBV7-9|.|.|TRBJ2-5
CASSLGVSGPGKETQYF
TGTGCCAGCAGCTTAGGGGTAAGCGGGCCTGGCAAAGAGACCCAGTACTTC
>17|TRBV5-3|.|TRBD1|TRBJ2-7
CARSCKRSGQETYEQYF
TGTGCCAGAAGCTGTAAAAGATCGGGACAGGAGACCTACGAGCAGTACTTC
>16|TRBV5-1|.|.|TRBJ1-1
CASSVSARIGDTEAFF
TGCGCCAGCAGCGTAAGTGCCCGGATTGGGGACACTGAAGCTTTCTTT
>16|TRBV5-1|.|.|TRBJ1-1
CASSLRTGTPNTEAFF
TGCGCCAGCAGCCTTCGCACCGGGACCCCGAACACTGAAGCTTTCTTT
>13|TRBV10-3|.|.|TRBJ2-3
CAIGGLSTDTQYF
TGTGCCATCGGTGGCCTTAGCACAGATACGCAGTATTTT
>17|TRBV5-5|.|TRBD1|TRBJ1-2
CASSVNANRGTMGGYTF
TGTGCCAGCAGCGTCAATGCTAACAGGGGAACTATGGGTGGCTACACCTTC
>18|TRBV10-3|few|.|TRBJ1-1
CAISEFVPRTSRSTEAFF
TGTGCCATCAGTGAGTTTGTCCCGAGGACCTCACGGAGCACTGAAGCTTTCTTT
>13|TRBV6-6|once|.|TRBJ1-2
CASSYSEWVGYTF
TGTGCCAGCAGTTACTCGGAGTGGGTAGGCTACACCTTC
>16|TRBV7-3|once|TRBD2|TRBJ2-3
CASSSVGGLAGDTQYF
TGTGCCAGCAGCTCCGTCGGAGGACTAGCGGGGGATACGCAGTATTTT
>15|TRBV5-1|few|TRBD2|TRBJ2-5
CASSLTSGGKETQYF
TGCGCCAGCAGCTTGACTAGCGGGGGAAAAGAGACCCAGTACTTC
>14|TRBV4-2|.|TRBD1|TRBJ2-5
CASSQTGGMETQYF
TGTGCCAGCAGCCAAACAGGGGGGATGGAGACCCAGTACTTC
>17|TRBV9|.|TRBD1|TRBJ2-5
CASSPRLDREVGETQYF
TGTGCCAGCAGCCCCCGTTTGGACAGGGAGGTCGGAGAGACCCAGTACTTC